A selection of T cell receptor beta chains follows, all from one sample in a study of blood T cell repertoires in COVID-19. The repertoire was sequenced with immunoSEQ multiplex PCR; TCRdb's copy has only in-frame clones and lacks some. The table has some 370,000 clones, roughly 87% seen once. Sequencing used PBMCs or T cells enriched from blood (not recorded which). Every receptor here comes from a woman aged 50 to 60 who had recovered from COVID-19. The CDR3 runs from the conserved cysteine through the conserved F or W. A D gene is named only where the DNA matches it firmly. A clone size is listed for some rows: how often the clone was seen (once, few, many), or a class if it is expanded.

>NA|TRBD2|TRBJ2-1|TRBV7-2
TGTGCCAGCAGCTCTTTGCGGGGGAATGAGCAGTTCTTC
CASSSLRGNEQFF
>NA|NA|TRBJ2-4|TRBV7-2
TGTGCCAGCAGCTTAGAACCACTAGCCAAAAACATTCAGTACTTC
CASSLEPLAKNIQYF
>NA|TRBD1|TRBJ2-7|TRBV5-4
TGTGCCAGCAGCAGACAGGGTGGCTACGAGCAGTACTTC
CASSRQGGYEQYF
>NA|TRBD1|TRBJ1-2|TRBV18
TGTGCCAGCTCGCCGGGACAGACGCTAACCCTCAGCTATGGCTACACCTTC
CASSPGQTLTLSYGYTF
>NA|NA|TRBJ1-5|TRBV12-3/TRBV12-4
TGTGCCAGCAGTTTAAGCGGCAATCAGCCCCAGCATTTT
CASSLSGNQPQHF
>NA|NA|TRBJ2-2|TRBV27
TGTGCCAGCAGGCACCCCTCTGGACTGAACACCGGGGAGCTGTTTTTT
CASRHPSGLNTGELFF
>NA|NA|TRBJ1-1|TRBV14
TGTGCCAGCAGCCGAGGGATCATGAACACTGAAGCTTTCTTT
CASSRGIMNTEAFF
>NA|NA|TRBJ1-5|TRBV6-6
TGTGCCAGCAGTTTCCCTAATCAGCCCCAGCATTTT
CASSFPNQPQHF
>once|NA|TRBJ2-5|TRBV7-8
TGTGCCAGCAGCTTAGGTCAGGGGATCGAGACCCAGTACTTC
CASSLGQGIETQYF
>NA|TRBD1|TRBJ2-7|TRBV4-2
TGTGCCAGCAGCCAGGCGACAGGGTCGGCCGTCTACGAGCAGTACTTC
CASSQATGSAVYEQYF
>few|NA|TRBJ1-1|TRBV7-2
TGTGCCAGCAGCTTAGCGTTACACGACACTGAAGCTTTCTTT
CASSLALHDTEAFF
>NA|TRBD1|TRBJ1-2|TRBV18
TGTGCCAGCTCACCACCCGGGACAGGATTCGGTGGCTACACCTTC
CASSPPGTGFGGYTF